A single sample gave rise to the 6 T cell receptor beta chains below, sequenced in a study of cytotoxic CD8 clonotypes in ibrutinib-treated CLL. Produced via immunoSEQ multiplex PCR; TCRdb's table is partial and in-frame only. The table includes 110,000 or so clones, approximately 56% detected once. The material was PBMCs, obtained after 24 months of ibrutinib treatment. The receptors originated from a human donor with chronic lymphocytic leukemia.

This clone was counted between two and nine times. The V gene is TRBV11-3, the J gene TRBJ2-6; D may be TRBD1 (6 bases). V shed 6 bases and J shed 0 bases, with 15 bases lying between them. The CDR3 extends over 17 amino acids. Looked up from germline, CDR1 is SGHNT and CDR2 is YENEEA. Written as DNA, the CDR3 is TGTGCCAGCAGATCAGGGGACGGTAGCTCTGGGGCCAACGTCCTGACTTTC. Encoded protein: CASRSGDGSSGANVLTF. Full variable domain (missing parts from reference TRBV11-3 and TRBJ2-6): EAGVVQSPRYKIIEKKQPVAFWCNPISGHNTLYWYLQNLGQGPELLIRYENEEAVDDSQLPKDRFSAERLKGVDSTLKIQPAELGDSAVYLCASRSGDGSSGANVLTFGAGSRLTVL.

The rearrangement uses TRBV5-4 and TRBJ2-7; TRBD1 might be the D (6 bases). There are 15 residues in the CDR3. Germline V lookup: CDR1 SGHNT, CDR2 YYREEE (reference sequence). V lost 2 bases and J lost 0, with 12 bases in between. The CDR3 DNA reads TGTGCCAGCAGCTTTGACAGGACGAGCTCCTACGAGCAGTACTTC. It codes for CASSFDRTSSYEQYF.

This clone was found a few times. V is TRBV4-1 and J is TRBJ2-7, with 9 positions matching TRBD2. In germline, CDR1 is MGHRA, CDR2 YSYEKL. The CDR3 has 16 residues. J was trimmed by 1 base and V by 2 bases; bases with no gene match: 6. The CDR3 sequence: CASSQSTGLASYEQYF. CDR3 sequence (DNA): TGCGCCAGCAGCCAATCCACGGGACTAGCATCCTACGAGCAGTACTTC.

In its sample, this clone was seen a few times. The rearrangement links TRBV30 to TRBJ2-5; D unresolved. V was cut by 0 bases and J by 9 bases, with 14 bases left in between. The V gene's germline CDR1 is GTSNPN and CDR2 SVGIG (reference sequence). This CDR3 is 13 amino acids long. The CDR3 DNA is TGTGCCTGGAGTGTTGGGCCGACTGGGGCCCAGTACTTC. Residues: CAWSVGPTGAQYF.

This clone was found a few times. The CDR3, as DNA: TGTGCCACCAGCATTACCGGGCCGAACTACGAGCAGTACTTC. As protein: CATSITGPNYEQYF. V usage is TRBV15 and J usage is TRBJ2-7; D ambiguous. The V gene's germline CDR1 is LNHNV and CDR2 YYDKDF (reference sequence). Trimming shortened V by 4 bases and J by 3 bases, and 13 bases separated the two germline ends. CDR3 length equals 14 residues. Combining the CDR3 with reference TRBV15 and TRBJ2-7 gives the whole variable domain DAMVIQNPRYQVTQFGKPVTLSCSQTLNHNVMYWYQQKSSQAPKLLFHYYDKDFNNEADTPDNFQSRRPNTSFCFLDIRSPGLGDTAMYLCATSITGPNYEQYFGPGTRLTVT.

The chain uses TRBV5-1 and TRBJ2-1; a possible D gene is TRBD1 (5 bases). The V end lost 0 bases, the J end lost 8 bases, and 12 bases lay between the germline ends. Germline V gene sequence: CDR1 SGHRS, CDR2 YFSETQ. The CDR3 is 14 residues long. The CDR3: CASSLGAGNHEQFF. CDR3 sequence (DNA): TGCGCCAGCAGCTTGGGGGCAGGGAACCATGAGCAGTTCTTC.